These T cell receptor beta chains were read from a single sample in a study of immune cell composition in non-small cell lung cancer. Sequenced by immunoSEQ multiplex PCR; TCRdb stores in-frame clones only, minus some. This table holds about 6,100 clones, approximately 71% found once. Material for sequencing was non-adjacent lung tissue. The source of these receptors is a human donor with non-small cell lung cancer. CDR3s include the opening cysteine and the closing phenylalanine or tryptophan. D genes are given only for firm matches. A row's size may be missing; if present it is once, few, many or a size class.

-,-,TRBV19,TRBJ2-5,CASLRGRAETQYF
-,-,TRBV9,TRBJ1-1,CASSAPSGASRTEAFF
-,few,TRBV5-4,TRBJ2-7,CASSRDYSYEQYF
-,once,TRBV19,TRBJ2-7,CASRGSGLAAYEQYF
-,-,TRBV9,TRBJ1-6,CASSVAATYNSPLHF
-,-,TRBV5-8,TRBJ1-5,CASSLLGGRPMSQHF
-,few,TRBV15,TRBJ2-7,CATSRGRRGYEQYF
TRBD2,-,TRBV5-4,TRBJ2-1,CASSYTSGGGNEQFF
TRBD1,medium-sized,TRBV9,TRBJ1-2,CASSSRGQGAGGYTF
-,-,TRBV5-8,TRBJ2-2,CASSLVGLPITGELFF
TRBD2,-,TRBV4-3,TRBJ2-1,CASSQRTSGAYNEQFF
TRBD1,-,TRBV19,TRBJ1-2,CASSLLRQGKYGYTF
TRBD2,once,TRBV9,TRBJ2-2,CASSVVPGGRGRTGELFF
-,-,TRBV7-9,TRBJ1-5,CASSLGEGSIGPQHF
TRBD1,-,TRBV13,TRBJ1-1,CASSPGQVFGTEAFF
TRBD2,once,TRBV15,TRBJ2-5,CATSRPYRASGETQYF
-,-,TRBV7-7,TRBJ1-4,CASSLTPSTNEKLFF
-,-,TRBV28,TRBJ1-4,CASSSTGRGGKLFF
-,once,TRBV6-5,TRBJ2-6,CASSWRPNGANVLTF
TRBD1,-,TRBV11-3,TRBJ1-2,CASSEDRGSGYTF
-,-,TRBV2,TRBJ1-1,CASTPQRANTEAFF
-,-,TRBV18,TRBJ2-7,CASSPAGQRVPYEQYF
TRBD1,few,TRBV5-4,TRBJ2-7,CASSLQGAVYEQYF
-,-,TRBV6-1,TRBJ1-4,CASSAMARANEKLFF
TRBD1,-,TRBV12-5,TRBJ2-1,CASGIGQGAPEDEQFF
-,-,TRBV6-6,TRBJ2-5,CASRRARDRETQYF
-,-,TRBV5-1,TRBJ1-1,CASSLESGHTEAFF
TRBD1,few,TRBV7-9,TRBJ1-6,CASSLGGTGNSPLHF
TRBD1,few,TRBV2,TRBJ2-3,CASSVGGILGTDTQYF
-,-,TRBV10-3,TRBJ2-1,CAIKRDTDEQFF
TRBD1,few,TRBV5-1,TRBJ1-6,CASSLSMGQAGNSPLHF
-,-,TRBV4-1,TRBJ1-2,CASSPNAGADLYGYTF
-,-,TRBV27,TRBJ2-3,CASSDDPRGVVDTQYF
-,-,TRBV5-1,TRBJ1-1,CASSPVEVNTEAFF
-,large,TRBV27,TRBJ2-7,CASSGQQSSYEQYF
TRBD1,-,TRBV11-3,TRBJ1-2,CASSFNAGQGHTF
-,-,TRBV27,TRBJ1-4,CASSLQGNEKLFF
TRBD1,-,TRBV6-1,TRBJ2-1,CASSARGNGEQFF
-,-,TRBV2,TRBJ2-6,CASTPISGANVLTF
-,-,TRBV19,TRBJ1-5,CASSGRNQPQHF
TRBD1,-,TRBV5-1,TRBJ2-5,CASSRTGEETQYF
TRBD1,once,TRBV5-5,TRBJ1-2,CASSWTGSGYTF
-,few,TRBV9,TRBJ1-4,CASRRGSGVEEKLFF
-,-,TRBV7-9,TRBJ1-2,CASSLPSSYGYTF
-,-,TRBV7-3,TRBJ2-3,CASSLLSSVGDTQYF
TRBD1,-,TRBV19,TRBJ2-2,CASSIARGFSNTGELFF
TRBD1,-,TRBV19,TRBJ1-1,CASNPGQGATEAFF
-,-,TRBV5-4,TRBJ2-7,CASSHWGKTYEQYF
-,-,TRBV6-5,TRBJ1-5,CASKLQGKGQPQHF
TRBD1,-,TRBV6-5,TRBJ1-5,CASSRQGGQPQHF
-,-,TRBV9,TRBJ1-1,CASSRDLNTEAFF
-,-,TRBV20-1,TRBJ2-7,CSAPQGLEQYF
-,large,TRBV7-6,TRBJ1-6,CASSPPNTPLHF
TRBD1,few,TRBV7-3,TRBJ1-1,CASRAGTGLNTEAFF